This T cell receptor beta chain came from a study of blood T cell repertoires in COVID-19. The germline V gene encodes CDR1 MDHEN and CDR2 SYDVKM. Trimming took 5 bases from V and 7 from J, leaving 14 bases between them. CDR3 length equals 14 residues. Measured with immunoSEQ multiplex PCR; TCRdb has only the in-frame clones, and not every one. Here the sample spans about 96,000 clones, around 85% being singletons. This clone came up once. The chain uses TRBV28 and TRBJ1-4; D gene ambiguous. Sample: peripheral blood. The clonotype comes from a woman in her sixties with acute or convalescent COVID-19. The CDR3 nucleotides are TGTGCCAGCAGTCTCTCGGATAACAGTGAAAAACTGTTTTTT. This codes for CASSLSDNSEKLFF.